This T cell receptor beta chain comes out of a study of T cells after yellow fever vaccination. General study results and limits: Subsequent to the booster, the majority of primary-vaccination clones reappeared (roughly 96% CD4, around 90% CD8).

Trimming shortened V by 7 bases and J by 5 bases, and 23 bases separated the two germline ends. The length of the CDR3 is 16 residues. Germline CDR1 is MNHEY and CDR2 is SVGAGI. A few counts support this clonotype. Antigen: not known. Production of TCR cDNA was by 5'RACE template switching, which also added a universal primer site and UMIs. Via MiXCR, TCRdb re-called the 5' RACE reads, giving one row per CDR3 protein. The sample yields a few hundred thousand distinct CDR3 sequences, approximately 8% seen once. This chain connects TRBV6-5 to TRBJ2-5; D may match TRBD1 or TRBD2 (5 bases each). The sequencing here drew on PBMCs, taken 45 days after the first yellow fever vaccination. The sequence came from a man aged 18 to 30 who received the YFV17D yellow fever vaccine. The CDR3 coding sequence is TGTGCCAGCACTTTGGGGGTGGGTCACCCTGGGGAGACCCAGTACTTC. Translating it yields CASTLGVGHPGETQYF.